Below, 16 T cell receptor beta chains from the same sample are listed, as sequenced in a study of cytomegalovirus exposure and HLA in healthy donors. PCR involved 60 Vbeta and 13 Jbeta primers. Profiled with immunoSEQ multiplex PCR; TCRdb holds only in-frame clones, not every one. The sample comprises about 120,000 clones, roughly 80% of which are singletons, and more than 1.4% rests with the top ten. Sequences were obtained from PBMCs. The origin of the receptors is a woman under 30 in good health and CMV-seronegative.

This chain links TRBV29-1 with TRBJ2-1, with a tentative D call TRBD1 (6 bases). The germline V gene has CDR1 SQVTM and CDR2 ANQGSEA. The CDR3 loop spans 15 amino acids. Trimming left V 7 bases short and J 4 bases short, with 20 bases between. CDR3: CSDDRSGREYNEQFF. DNA for the CDR3: TGCAGCGACGACAGGTCGGGACGCGAATACAATGAGCAGTTCTTC.

The rearrangement joins TRBV7-3 to TRBJ1-2; 7 bases fit TRBD1. V lost 1 base, J lost 9 bases, and 5 bases stayed unmatched. The CDR3 covers 13 residues. Germline loops: CDR1 SGHTA, CDR2 FQGTGA. This chain's CDR3 is CASSLKGAESYTF. CDR3 nucleotides: TGTGCCAGCAGCTTAAAGGGGGCGGAGAGCTACACCTTC.

Details on this clone: The junction departs from the called germline gene at one end, perhaps through a read error. The J gene is TRBJ2-7, the V gene TRBV2, with TRBD1 matching 10 bases. CDR1 and CDR2 from the germline V gene are SNHLY and FYNNEI. CDR3 length: 12 residues. CDR3 DNA sequence: TGTGCCAGCAGTGATACGGTGGACAGGGGGTCATTC. Translating it yields CASSDTVDRGSF.

In its sample, this clone was seen a few times. The chain joins TRBV7-9 to TRBJ2-7; 7 bases are shared with TRBD2. Trimming removed 0 bases from V and 2 bases from J; junction bases left unmatched: 1. Germline V gives CDR1 SEHNR, CDR2 FQNEAQ (reference sequence). CDR3 size: 14 residues. The DNA of the CDR3 is TGTGCCAGCAGCTTAGCGGGAGGGACCTACGAGCAGTACTTC. Protein sequence: CASSLAGGTYEQYF.

The chain is built from TRBV15 and TRBJ2-5, with 13 bases matching TRBD2. The J call is doubtful: the DNA matches TRBJ2-7 better. Per the germline V gene, CDR1 is LNHNV and CDR2 is YYDKDF (reference sequence). This CDR3 is built from 18 residues. CDR3 DNA: TGTGCCACCAGCAGAGACGGGACTAGCGGGAACTGGTCCTACGAGCAGTACTTC. It codes for CATSRDGTSGNWSYEQYF.

The V gene is TRBV2, the J gene TRBJ2-7; TRBD1 aligns across 9 bases. V trimming: 6 bases; J trimming: 6 bases; junction bases outside the gene matches: 9. CDR3 length: 14 amino acids. Germline loops: CDR1 SNHLY, CDR2 FYNNEI. The CDR3 here is CASSGTGNWSEQYF. The CDR3 region has the DNA TGTGCCAGCAGCGGGACAGGGAATTGGTCCGAGCAGTACTTC.

The count of this clone is one. The CDR3 bases are TGTGCCAGCAGCTTAACAGTAGTTCTTCAAGAGACCCAGTACTTC. Amino acid sequence: CASSLTVVLQETQYF. The chain carries TRBV5-6 and TRBJ2-5; D gene ambiguous. Trimming took off 2 bases at V and 2 bases at J, with 13 bases between the two ends. CDR1 is SGHDT and CDR2 is YYEEEE in the germline V gene. CDR3 length: 15 residues.

The gene calls are TRBV7-2 and TRBJ2-3; D possibly corresponds to TRBD2 (6 bases). This CDR3 comprises 15 residues. Germline assignment: CDR1 SGHTA and CDR2 FQGNSA. V lost 0 bases and J 1 base, leaving 8 bases between the germline ends. CDR3: CASSLAGGRTDTQYF. The CDR3 nucleotides are TGTGCCAGCAGCTTAGCAGGAGGGCGCACAGATACGCAGTATTTT.

The chain links TRBV7-2 to TRBJ2-3, with 13 bases aligning to TRBD2. The junction had 15 bases not matched to a gene; V was cut back by 5 bases and J by 4 bases. CDR1 and CDR2 (germline): SGHTA, FQGNSA. The CDR3 loop spans 19 amino acids. Here the CDR3 reads CASSGYGTSGIEASDTQYF. The CDR3 DNA reads as TGTGCCAGCAGCGGCTACGGGACTAGCGGGATAGAAGCCTCAGATACGCAGTATTTT. Variable domain in full (rest from reference TRBV7-2 and TRBJ2-3): GAGVSQSPSNKVTEKGKDVELRCDPISGHTALYWYRQSLGQGLEFLIYFQGNSAPDKSGLPSDRFSAERTGGSVSTLTIQRTQQEDSAVYLCASSGYGTSGIEASDTQYFGPGTRLTVL.

V and J are TRBV4-2 and TRBJ1-1, with 8 positions matching TRBD1. This CDR3 contains 15 residues. V dropped 4 bases and J dropped 2; count of bases not matched to a gene: 6. Germline CDR1 is LGHNA and CDR2 is YNFKEQ. The CDR3 nucleotides are TGTGCCAGCAGCCGTTACAGGGGGGGAAACACTGAAGCTTTCTTT. This translates into CASSRYRGGNTEAFF.

This clone was detected a few times. The chain combines TRBV9 with TRBJ1-1; D unclear. The V gene lost 4 bases and the J gene lost 0 bases, with 10 bases spanning the gap. This CDR3 has 14 amino acids. Germline V CDR1 and CDR2: SGDLS, YYNGEE. In DNA form, the CDR3 reads TGTGCCAGCAGCTATGGTCAGATGAACACTGAAGCTTTCTTT. Translated, it gives CASSYGQMNTEAFF.

About this clone: The junction does not match germline at one end; this may be a read error. The chain is built from TRBV5-6 and TRBJ1-5; TRBD1 matches 7 bases. Germline V gene lookup returns CDR1 SGHDT and CDR2 YYEEEE. The CDR3 has 17 amino acids. The chain's CDR3 is CAGSLLTGENSNQPQHF. In nucleotides, the CDR3 is TGTGCCGGCAGCTTGCTTACAGGGGAGAATAGCAATCAGCCCCAGCATTTT.

This rearrangement joins TRBV4-1 to TRBJ2-5; D is possibly TRBD1 (6 bases). Deletions cut 2 bases from V and 1 base from J, with 11 bases between. The germline V gene encodes CDR1 MGHRA and CDR2 YSYEKL. The CDR3 covers 15 residues. The CDR3 protein is CASSQPDSTQETQYF. CDR3 DNA sequence: TGCGCCAGCAGCCAACCGGACAGCACCCAAGAGACCCAGTACTTC.

The chain carries TRBV6-1 and TRBJ2-7; D unclear. V was trimmed by 1 base and J by 3 bases, leaving 10 bases between them. CDR1 is MNHNS, CDR2 SASEGT, per germline. The CDR3 has 14 amino acids. In DNA, the CDR3 is TGTGCCAGCAGTGAAGGCAGTAAGAACTACGAGCAGTACTTC. Translation gives CASSEGSKNYEQYF.

The V call is TRBV30, the J call TRBJ1-2; TRBD1 aligns across 7 bases. Looked up from germline, CDR1 is GTSNPN and CDR2 is SVGIG (reference sequence). The CDR3 consists of 13 residues. After removal of 5 bases from V and 4 bases from J, the junction contained 7 bases not matched to a gene. CDR3 sequence reads: CAWVPGQAYGYTF. DNA for the CDR3: TGTGCCTGGGTCCCCGGACAGGCCTATGGCTACACCTTC.

The chain has TRBV6-1 and TRBJ1-2; D is possibly TRBD1 (6 bases). The CDR3 has 14 amino acids. Germline V gene lookup returns CDR1 MNHNS and CDR2 SASEGT. Trimming stripped 4 bases from V and 4 bases from J, with 13 bases between. The CDR3 reads CASSVSGTPYGYTF. CDR3 coding DNA: TGTGCCAGCAGTGTCTCCGGGACACCCTATGGCTACACCTTC.